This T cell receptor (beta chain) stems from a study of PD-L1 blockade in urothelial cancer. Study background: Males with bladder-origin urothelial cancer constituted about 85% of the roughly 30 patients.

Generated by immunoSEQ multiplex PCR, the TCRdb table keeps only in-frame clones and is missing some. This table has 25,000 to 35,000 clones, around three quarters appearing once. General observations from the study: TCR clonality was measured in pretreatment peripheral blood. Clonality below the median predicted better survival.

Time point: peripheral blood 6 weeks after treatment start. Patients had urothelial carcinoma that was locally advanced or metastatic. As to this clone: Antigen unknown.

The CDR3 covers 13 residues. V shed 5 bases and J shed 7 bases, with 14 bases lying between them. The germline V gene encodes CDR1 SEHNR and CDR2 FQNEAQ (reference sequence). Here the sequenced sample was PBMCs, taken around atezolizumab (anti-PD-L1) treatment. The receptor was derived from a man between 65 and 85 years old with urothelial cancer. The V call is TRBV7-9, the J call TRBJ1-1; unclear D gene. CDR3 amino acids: CASSLRPGVEAFF. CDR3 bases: TGTGCCAGCAGCCTGCGGCCGGGAGTTGAAGCTTTCTTT.